One sample yielded the 25 T cell receptor beta chains listed below, sequenced in a study of T cell changes during pregnancy in multiple sclerosis. Profiling relied on immunoSEQ multiplex PCR, and the TCRdb table lists in-frame clones only, not all of them. The sample records 75,000 to 100,000 clones, approximately 90% being singletons. Sequenced here: peripheral blood, sampled in the second trimester of pregnancy. These receptors came from a female donor in good health, enrolled as a control in a pregnancy study.

This clone was seen only once. Here the CDR3 reads CASSRTGTDTQYF. In DNA form, the CDR3 reads TGTGCCAGCAGCCGGACAGGCACAGATACGCAGTATTTT. The chain links TRBV11-1 to TRBJ2-3; a weak D match, TRBD1 (6 bases). Germline V gene sequence: CDR1 SGHAT, CDR2 FQDESV (reference sequence). Trimming removed 5 bases at V and 1 base at J, with 7 bases between. The CDR3 spans 13 residues.

A word on this clone: One junction end does not reproduce the germline sequence, and a read error may be involved. The V and J genes are TRBV5-1 and TRBJ1-5, with 11 positions matching TRBD1. This CDR3 spans 15 amino acids. Germline lookup yields CDR1 SGHRS and CDR2 YFSETQ. CDR3 amino acids: CASGLGQGGYQPQHF. The CDR3 DNA reads as TGCGCCAGCGGCTTGGGACAGGGGGGTTATCAGCCCCAGCATTTT. The variable domain in full, with the rest retrieved from reference TRBV5-1 and TRBJ1-5, is KAGVTQTPRYLIKTRGQQVTLSCSPISGHRSVSWYQQTPGQGLQFLFEYFSETQRNKGNFPGRFSGRQFSNSRSEMNVSTLELGDSALYLCASGLGQGGYQPQHFGDGTRLSIL.

This clone was picked up one time. This chain connects TRBV6-5 to TRBJ1-2; D unclear. V lost 8 bases and J lost 4, with 11 bases in between. CDR3 length: 12 amino acids. Germline CDR1 MNHEY, CDR2 SVGAGI. This chain's CDR3 is CASQREPYGYTF. The DNA for the CDR3 is TGTGCCAGCCAACGGGAACCCTATGGCTACACCTTC.

This chain connects TRBV5-1 to TRBJ1-2, with D tentatively TRBD1 (6 bases). Germline values: CDR1 SGHRS, CDR2 YFSETQ. Trimming shortened V by 3 bases and J by 4 bases, and 13 bases separated the two germline ends. The CDR3 runs 14 residues. CDR3 residues: CASSWNRDIYGYTF. CDR3 bases: TGCGCCAGCAGCTGGAACCGGGACATCTATGGCTACACCTTC.

There are a few counts of this clone. The genes are TRBV20-1 and TRBJ1-2; TRBD1 aligns across 8 bases. Germline CDR1 DFQATT, CDR2 SNEGSKA (reference sequence). The J segment lost 11 bases and the V segment lost 3 bases, leaving 2 bases of the junction unmatched. This CDR3 region has 10 residues. The CDR3 nucleotides are TGCAGTGCTAGTCAGGGGGCTTACACCTTC. Residues: CSASQGAYTF.

The rearrangement uses TRBV4-1 and TRBJ1-6, with 12 bases lining up with TRBD1. Per the germline V gene, CDR1 is MGHRA and CDR2 is YSYEKL. The CDR3 totals 17 residues. J lost 6 bases, V lost 0 bases, and 3 bases had no gene match. The CDR3 DNA follows: TGCGCCAGCAGCCAAGAGGGACAGGGGGCGGTTAATTCACCCCTCCACTTT. Protein product: CASSQEGQGAVNSPLHF.

The chain has TRBV2 and TRBJ1-3, with TRBD1 as a possible D gene (6 bases). The ends were cut back, 5 bases at V and 5 bases at J, with 13 bases in the middle. The CDR3 sequence is 14 residues long. Germline V gene sequence: CDR1 SNHLY, CDR2 FYNNEI. The CDR3 region is CASSPQGLRNTIYF. DNA for the CDR3: TGTGCCAGCAGTCCACAGGGTTTAAGAAACACCATATATTTT.

V and J are TRBV4-2 and TRBJ1-2; TRBD1 matches at 7 bases. The V and J ends lost 4 bases and 0 bases, in that order; junction bases with no gene match: 8. Germline V gene data show CDR1 as LGHNA and CDR2 as YNFKEQ. The CDR3 is made up of 16 amino acids. CDR3 sequence reads: CASSPQNRGSNYGYTF. DNA for the CDR3: TGTGCCAGCAGCCCGCAGAACAGGGGATCTAACTATGGCTACACCTTC.

This chain joins TRBV18 and TRBJ1-5, with D perhaps matching TRBD1 (5 bases). CDR1 is KGHSH, CDR2 LQKENI, per germline. V was shortened by 4 bases and J by 3 bases, with 7 bases between the two germline ends. The CDR3 extends over 13 amino acids. The CDR3 nucleotides are TGTGCCAGCTCACGGGGGGTCAATCAGCCCCAGCATTTT. This sequence encodes CASSRGVNQPQHF.

The genes are TRBV30 and TRBJ1-2; D call uncertain. The CDR3 is 13 amino acids. CDR1 is GTSNPN and CDR2 is SVGIG in the germline V gene (reference sequence). The V end lost 0 bases, the J end lost 7 bases, and 12 bases lay between the germline ends. The CDR3 is CAWSVMGGPGYTF. The CDR3 coding sequence is TGTGCCTGGAGTGTAATGGGAGGGCCTGGCTACACCTTC.

This rearrangement joins TRBV5-8 to TRBJ1-5; a possible D gene is TRBD1 (6 bases). V shed 4 bases and J shed 6 bases, with 14 bases lying between them. The germline V gene encodes CDR1 SGHTS and CDR2 YDEGEE. The CDR3 consists of 14 residues. The CDR3 here is CASSPPGGAQPQHF. The CDR3 DNA reads TGTGCCAGCAGCCCACCGGGGGGGGCTCAGCCCCAGCATTTT.

The chain uses TRBV19 and TRBJ2-2, with TRBD2 matching over 7 bases. The CDR3 totals 17 residues. The J segment lost 4 bases and the V segment lost 1 base, leaving 9 bases of the junction unmatched. Germline lookup yields CDR1 LNHDA and CDR2 SQIVND (reference sequence). The CDR3 loop is CASSIVTGLVITGELFF. The CDR3 region has the DNA TGTGCCAGTAGTATAGTCACCGGACTAGTTATCACCGGGGAGCTGTTTTTT. Variable domain in full (rest from reference TRBV19 and TRBJ2-2): DGGITQSPKYLFRKEGQNVTLSCEQNLNHDAMYWYRQDPGQGLRLIYYSQIVNDFQKGDIAEGYSVSREKKESFPLTVTSAQKNPTAFYLCASSIVTGLVITGELFFGEGSRLTVL.

The chain uses TRBV19 and TRBJ2-7; D call uncertain. CDR1 is LNHDA and CDR2 is SQIVND in the germline V gene (reference sequence). The CDR3 has 16 amino acids. Deletions cut 1 base from V and 2 bases from J, with 15 bases between. The CDR3 is CASSIGPDMAAYEQYF. The CDR3 nucleotides are TGTGCCAGTAGTATAGGCCCTGACATGGCCGCCTACGAGCAGTACTTC.

The chain combines TRBV18 with TRBJ2-1; 11 bases match TRBD2. Trimming took 5 bases from V and 8 from J; bases not matched to a gene: 5. The CDR3 is made up of 14 amino acids. CDR1 and CDR2 (germline): KGHSH, LQKENI. The DNA of the CDR3 is TGTGCCAGCTCAACTAGCGGGAGTTTAGATGAGCAGTTCTTC. Its protein product is CASSTSGSLDEQFF.

V usage is TRBV10-2 and J usage is TRBJ2-7; 8 bases map to TRBD1. This CDR3 contains 14 residues. V dropped 4 bases and J dropped 3; count of bases not matched to a gene: 5. The germline gives CDR1 WSHSY, CDR2 SAAADI. The CDR3 DNA reads TGCGCCAGCAGTGGCCAGGGGGCCAGCTACGAGCAGTACTTC. Encoded protein: CASSGQGASYEQYF.

The rearrangement uses TRBV28 and TRBJ1-2; D unclear. Germline V lookup: CDR1 MDHEN, CDR2 SYDVKM. The CDR3 runs 13 residues. V was shortened by 2 bases and J by 1 base, with 5 bases between the two germline ends. The CDR3 protein is CASSLVDNYGYTF. In DNA, the CDR3 is TGTGCCAGCAGTTTAGTAGATAACTATGGCTACACCTTC.

The chain uses TRBV9 and TRBJ2-3, with 9 bases that match TRBD1. Trimming at V came to 0 bases and at J to 2 bases, leaving 4 bases not matched to a gene. From germline, CDR1 is SGDLS and CDR2 YYNGEE. This CDR3 spans 16 amino acids. This chain's CDR3 is CASSVVHRGLTDTQYF. In nucleotides, the CDR3 is TGTGCCAGCAGCGTAGTTCACAGGGGGCTCACAGATACGCAGTATTTT.

This sequence joins TRBV7-2 and TRBJ2-6; 11 bases are shared with TRBD1. Losses at the gene ends were 5 bases for V and 3 bases for J; bases not matched to a gene: 12. Germline lookup yields CDR1 SGHTA and CDR2 FQGNSA. This CDR3 region has 19 residues. This CDR3 is CASSPVGQGARYGANVLTF. The CDR3 DNA is TGTGCCAGCAGCCCAGTCGGACAGGGGGCGCGGTATGGGGCCAACGTCCTGACTTTC.

Remarks on this clone: One end of the junction fails to match germline, which may point to a read error. V usage is TRBV7-9 and J usage is TRBJ1-4; D remains unclear. The CDR3 is 12 residues long. Germline V gene sequence: CDR1 SEHNR, CDR2 FQNEAQ (reference sequence). CDR3 nucleotide sequence: TGTGCCACCAGCCGTGCGTACGAAAAACTGTTTTTT. Amino acid sequence: CATSRAYEKLFF.

This clone was found a few times. V gene TRBV19 combines with J gene TRBJ1-1; 8 positions match TRBD1. Germline-derived CDR1 and CDR2 are LNHDA and SQIVND (reference sequence). V lost 7 bases and J lost 5; bases outside the gene matches: 9. CDR3 size: 14 residues. The CDR3 is CASTKDRESTEAFF. The CDR3 nucleotides are TGTGCCAGTACTAAGGACAGGGAGAGTACTGAAGCTTTCTTT.

The chain carries TRBV5-1 and TRBJ2-3; D uncertain. Looked up from germline, CDR1 is SGHRS and CDR2 is YFSETQ. V was pared by 1 base and J by 0 bases, with 6 bases between. This CDR3 comprises 14 residues. CDR3 region: CASSLPTSTDTQYF. The CDR3 DNA sequence: TGCGCCAGCAGCTTGCCAACTAGCACAGATACGCAGTATTTT.

V is TRBV19 and J is TRBJ1-4; 9 bases match TRBD1. With V trimmed by 3 bases and J by 6 bases, 5 bases remained unmatched. Germline CDR1 and CDR2: LNHDA and SQIVND (reference sequence). CDR3 length: 15 amino acids. In DNA, the CDR3 is TGTGCCAGTAGTATGAGGGGACAGGGAGATGAAAAACTGTTTTTT. Translation gives CASSMRGQGDEKLFF. The variable domain in full, with the rest retrieved from reference TRBV19 and TRBJ1-4, is DGGITQSPKYLFRKEGQNVTLSCEQNLNHDAMYWYRQDPGQGLRLIYYSQIVNDFQKGDIAEGYSVSREKKESFPLTVTSAQKNPTAFYLCASSMRGQGDEKLFFGSGTQLSVL.

V is TRBV7-9 and J is TRBJ2-3; TRBD2 agrees at 9 bases. Germline V gene sequence: CDR1 SEHNR, CDR2 FQNEAQ (reference sequence). J gave up 4 bases and V 5 bases, and 13 bases lay outside the gene matches. This CDR3 region has 17 residues. The CDR3 protein is CASSPRRAGGHPDTQYF. CDR3 DNA sequence: TGTGCCAGCAGCCCTAGACGGGCGGGGGGGCACCCAGATACGCAGTATTTT. Looking up the rest from reference TRBV7-9 and TRBJ2-3 gives the full variable domain: DTGVSQNPRHKITKRGQNVTFRCDPISEHNRLYWYRQTLGQGPEFLTYFQNEAQLEKSRLLSDRFSAERPKGSFSTLEIQRTEQGDSAMYLCASSPRRAGGHPDTQYFGPGTRLTVL.

The rearrangement uses TRBV6-1 and TRBJ2-2; 12 bases fit TRBD2. This CDR3 contains 18 residues. The V gene's germline CDR1 is MNHNS and CDR2 SASEGT. The V gene end was trimmed by 3 bases and the J gene end by 3 bases; junction bases not matched to a gene: 8. As DNA, the CDR3 is TGTGCCAGCAGTGAGGTCCTAGCGGGGGGGCCTGACACCGGGGAGCTGTTTTTT. This translates into CASSEVLAGGPDTGELFF.

V is TRBV27 and J is TRBJ1-2, with 7 bases matching TRBD1. V gave up 5 bases and J gave up 7 bases; unmatched junction bases: 13. The germline CDR1 and CDR2 sequences are MNHEY and SMNVEV (reference sequence). This CDR3 has 15 amino acids. The DNA for the CDR3 is TGTGCCAGCAGTCCGACGGGACAGTGGGTGGGTGGCTACACCTTC. Protein product: CASSPTGQWVGGYTF.